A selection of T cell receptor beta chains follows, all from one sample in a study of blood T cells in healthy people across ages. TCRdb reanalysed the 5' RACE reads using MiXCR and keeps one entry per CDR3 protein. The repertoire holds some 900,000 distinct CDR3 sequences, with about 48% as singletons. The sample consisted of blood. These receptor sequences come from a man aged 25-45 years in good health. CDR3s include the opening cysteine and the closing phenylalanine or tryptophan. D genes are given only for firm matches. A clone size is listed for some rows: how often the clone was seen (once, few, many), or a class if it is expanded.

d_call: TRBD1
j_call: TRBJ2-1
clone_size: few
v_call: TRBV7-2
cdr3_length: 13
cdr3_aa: CASSSDRVHEQFF
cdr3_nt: TGTGCCAGCAGCTCGGACAGGGTCCATGAGCAGTTCTTC

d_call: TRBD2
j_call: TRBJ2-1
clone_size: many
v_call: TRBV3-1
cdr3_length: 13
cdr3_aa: CASTWGGYNEQFF
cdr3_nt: TGTGCCAGCACCTGGGGGGGCTACAATGAGCAGTTCTTC

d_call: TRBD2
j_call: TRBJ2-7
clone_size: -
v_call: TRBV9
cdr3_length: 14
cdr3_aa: CASSETGTSVEQYF
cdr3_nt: TGTGCCAGCAGCGAGACCGGGACTAGCGTCGAGCAGTACTTC

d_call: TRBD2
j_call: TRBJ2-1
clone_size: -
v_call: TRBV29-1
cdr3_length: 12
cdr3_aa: CSLLAGGNEQFF
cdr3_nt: TGCAGCCTCCTAGCGGGGGGCAATGAGCAGTTCTTC

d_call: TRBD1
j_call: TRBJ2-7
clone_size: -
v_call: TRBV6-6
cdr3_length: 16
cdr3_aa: CASSSGTGGFFYEQYF
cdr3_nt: TGTGCCAGCAGCTCCGGGACAGGGGGATTTTTTTACGAGCAGTACTTC

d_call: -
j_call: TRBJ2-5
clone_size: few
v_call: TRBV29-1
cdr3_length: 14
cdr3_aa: CSVEPGLGKETQYF
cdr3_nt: TGCAGCGTTGAACCCGGGTTGGGAAAAGAGACCCAGTACTTC

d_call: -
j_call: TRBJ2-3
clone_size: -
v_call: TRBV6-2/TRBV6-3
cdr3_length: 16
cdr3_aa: CASSGKDSASADTQYF
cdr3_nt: TGTGCCAGCAGTGGGAAAGACAGTGCTTCGGCAGATACGCAGTATTTT

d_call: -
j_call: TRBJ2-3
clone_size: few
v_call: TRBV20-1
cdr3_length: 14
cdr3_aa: CSARDLGTTDTQYF
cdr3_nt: TGCAGTGCTAGAGATTTGGGCACCACAGATACGCAGTATTTT

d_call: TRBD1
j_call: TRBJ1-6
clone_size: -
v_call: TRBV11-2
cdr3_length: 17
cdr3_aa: CASSGTGAGSNNSPLHF
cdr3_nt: TGTGCCAGCAGCGGGACAGGAGCTGGATCCAATAATTCACCCCTCCACTTT

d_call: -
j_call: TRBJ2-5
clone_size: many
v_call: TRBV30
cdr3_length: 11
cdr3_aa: CAWSVRETQYF
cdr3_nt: TGTGCCTGGAGTGTTCGGGAGACCCAGTACTTC

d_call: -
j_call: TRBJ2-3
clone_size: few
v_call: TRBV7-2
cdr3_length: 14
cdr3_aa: CASSSQKPADTQYF
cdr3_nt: TGTGCCAGCAGCTCCCAGAAGCCCGCAGATACGCAGTATTTT

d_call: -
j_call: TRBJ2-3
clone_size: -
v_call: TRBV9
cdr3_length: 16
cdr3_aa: CASSVGTGVGTDTQYF
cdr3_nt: TGTGCCAGCAGCGTCGGAACGGGGGTGGGCACAGATACGCAGTATTTT

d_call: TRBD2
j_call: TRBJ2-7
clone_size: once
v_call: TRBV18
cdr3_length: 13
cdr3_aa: CVSSRAGEDEQYF
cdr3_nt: TGTGTCAGCTCACGGGCGGGAGAAGACGAGCAGTACTTC

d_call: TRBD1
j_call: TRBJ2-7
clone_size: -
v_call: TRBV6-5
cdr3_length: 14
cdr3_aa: CASSYGTGKCEQYF
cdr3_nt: TGTGCCAGCAGTTACGGGACAGGGAAGTGTGAGCAGTACTTC